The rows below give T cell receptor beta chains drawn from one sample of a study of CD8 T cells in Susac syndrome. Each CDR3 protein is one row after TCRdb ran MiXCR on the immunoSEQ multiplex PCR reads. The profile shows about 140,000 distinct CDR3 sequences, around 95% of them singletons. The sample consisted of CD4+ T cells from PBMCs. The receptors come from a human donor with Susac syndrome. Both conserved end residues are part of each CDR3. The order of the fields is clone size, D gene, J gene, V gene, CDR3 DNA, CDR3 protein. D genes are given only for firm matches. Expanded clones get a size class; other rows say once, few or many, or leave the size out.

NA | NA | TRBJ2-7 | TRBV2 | TGTGCCAGCAGTACGAGTACCTACGAGCAGTACTTC | CASSTSTYEQYF
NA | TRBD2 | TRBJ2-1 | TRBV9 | TGTGCCAGCAGCGTAGGAGGGACTAGCGGGAATGAGCAGTTCTTC | CASSVGGTSGNEQFF
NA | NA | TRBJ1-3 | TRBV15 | TGTGCCACCAGCAGAGATCGGAGGAAATCTGGAAACACCATATATTTT | CATSRDRRKSGNTIYF
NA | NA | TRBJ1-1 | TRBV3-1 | TGTGCCAGCAGCCAAGGCCCCTTTTGGAGGACTGAAGCTTTCTTT | CASSQGPFWRTEAFF
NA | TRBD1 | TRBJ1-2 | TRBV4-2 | TGTGCCAGCAGCCAAGATCAGGGGCAGGGGGCAGATGGCTACACCTTC | CASSQDQGQGADGYTF
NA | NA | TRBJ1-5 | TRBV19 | TGTGCCAGTAGTATAGACAGGGCGCAGAATCAGCCCCAGCATTTT | CASSIDRAQNQPQHF
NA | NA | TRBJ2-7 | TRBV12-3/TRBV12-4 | TGTGCCAGCAGTTTGAGGGTCCTGAGGTACGAGCAGTACTTC | CASSLRVLRYEQYF
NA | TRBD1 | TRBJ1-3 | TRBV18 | TGTGCCAGCTCGCCGGGACAGATCTCTGGAAACACCATATATTTT | CASSPGQISGNTIYF
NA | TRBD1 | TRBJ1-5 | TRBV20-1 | TGCAGTGCTAATAAGCGAGGGGGCAGTCCCTATCAGCCCCAGCATTTT | CSANKRGGSPYQPQHF
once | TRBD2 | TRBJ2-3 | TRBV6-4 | TGTGCCAGCAGTGAGACTAGCGGGGGCACAGATACGCAGTATTTT | CASSETSGGTDTQYF
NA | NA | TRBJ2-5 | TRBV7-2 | TGTGCCAGCAGCTTAGCTTCGGCAGGGCGAGAGACCCAGTACTTC | CASSLASAGRETQYF
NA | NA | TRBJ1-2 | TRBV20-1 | TGCAGTGCCGGGTACCTGTATGGCTACACCTTC | CSAGYLYGYTF
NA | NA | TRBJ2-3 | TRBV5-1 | TGCGCCAGCAGCTTAACTACTGTCGCAGATACGCAGTATTTT | CASSLTTVADTQYF
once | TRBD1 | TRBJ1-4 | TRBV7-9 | TGTGCCAGCAGCTACGGACAGGCAGCAACTAATGAAAAACTGTTTTTT | CASSYGQAATNEKLFF
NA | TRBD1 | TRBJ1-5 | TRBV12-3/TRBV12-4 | TGTGCCAGCAGTTTGAACAGGGGAAAGGGCAATCAGCCCCAGCATTTT | CASSLNRGKGNQPQHF
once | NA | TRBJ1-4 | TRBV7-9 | TGTGCCAGCAGCTTAGTACCAGGGGCTAATGAAAAACTGTTTTTT | CASSLVPGANEKLFF
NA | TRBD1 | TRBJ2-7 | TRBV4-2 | TGTGCCAGCAGCCTCAGGGGGCGATCCTACGAGCAGTACTTC | CASSLRGRSYEQYF